This T cell receptor beta chain emerged from a study of regulatory T cells in long-lasting Graves disease. A word on this clonotype: Its antigen is currently unknown.

Both iRepertoire HTBI primers and Arm-PCR of CDR3 regions were used to build the TCR beta libraries. One entry per CDR3 protein, called by TCRdb with MiXCR from the multiplex PCR reads. The table has about 470,000 distinct CDR3 sequences, around 16% seen once. Germline loops: CDR1 LGHNT, CDR2 FRNRAP. This CDR3 comprises 13 residues. Trimming at V came to 8 bases and at J to 2 bases, leaving 2 bases not matched to a gene. Whole-study results and caveats: Under persistent disease, TRBV28, TRBJ1-2 and TRBJ2-5 were used preferentially.

Time point defined: newly diagnosed GD, antithyroid drugs for less than 3 months. PBMC-extracted RNA yielded the TCR library. The data also belong to a second study, concerning T cells in Graves' hyperthyroidism and ophthalmopathy. That work adds: Patients aged 18 to 65 had newly diagnosed hyperthyroidism that had lasted under 2 months.

The input for sequencing was peripheral blood mononuclear cells (PBMCs), taken at new diagnosis, from a patient treated with antithyroid drugs. The receptor comes from a man between 35 and 55 years old with Graves disease. This rearrangement joins TRBV12-5 to TRBJ2-1; the match to TRBD1 covers 8 bases. For the CDR3, the DNA is TGTGCTAGTAAACAGGGGGCCTACAATGAGCAGTTCTTC. Residues: CASKQGAYNEQFF.